The rows below give T cell receptor beta chains drawn from one sample of a study of T-cell memory formation after mild COVID-19. TCRdb called the 5' RACE reads again in MiXCR, with one record for every CDR3 protein. The sample has under 50,000 distinct CDR3 sequences, around a quarter seen once. Sequencing was performed on PBMCs or a T cell subset sorted from them (not recorded which). The origin of the receptors is a young man who had mild COVID-19 (a few samples of this study predate the infection). Cell type and time point are not known. The CDR3 runs from the conserved cysteine through the conserved F or W. D genes are given only for firm matches. Some rows mark clone size as missing; the rest say once, few, many or name a class of expanded clone.

TRBJ2-3,TRBV29-1,TRBD1,few,TGCAGCGTTGAAGTATGGGACAGGACAGGTACAGATACGCAGTATTTT,CSVEVWDRTGTDTQYF
TRBJ1-3,TRBV12-3/TRBV12-4,-,few,TGTGCCAGCAGTTTAAGCATGAGCTCTGGAAACACCATATATTTT,CASSLSMSSGNTIYF
TRBJ2-6,TRBV4-1,-,few,TGCGCCAGCAGCCGTGGGGCCAACGTCCTGACTTTC,CASSRGANVLTF
TRBJ2-2,TRBV6-2/TRBV6-3,-,-,TGTGCCAGCCGGGTCACCGGGGAGCTGTTTTTT,CASRVTGELFF
TRBJ2-1,TRBV6-5,-,-,TGTGCCAGCAGCCCGGATAGACGGGGTCATGAGCAGTTCTTC,CASSPDRRGHEQFF
TRBJ2-3,TRBV7-9,-,-,TGTGCCAGCAGGGGTTTTGCATCTTCTAGCACAGATACGCAGTATTTT,CASRGFASSSTDTQYF
TRBJ1-5,TRBV3-1,TRBD1,few,TGTGCCAGCAGCCAAGGGGGGACAGGGACGGGACAGCCCCAGCATTTT,CASSQGGTGTGQPQHF
TRBJ2-1,TRBV7-9,TRBD1,-,TGTGCCAGCAGCCGGACAGGGAATGAGCAGTTCTTC,CASSRTGNEQFF
TRBJ2-2,TRBV24-1,TRBD1,-,TGTGCCACCAGTGATCCCGGGACAGGGGGGATCGGGGAGCTGTTTTTT,CATSDPGTGGIGELFF
TRBJ2-2,TRBV28,-,-,TGTGCCAGCAGCCTTTTAACAGGGAGCGCCGGGGAGCTGTTTTTT,CASSLLTGSAGELFF
TRBJ2-5,TRBV12-3/TRBV12-4,TRBD2,-,TGTGCCAGCAGTTTTATAGGCGGGAGACAAGAGACCCAGTACTTC,CASSFIGGRQETQYF